The 2 T cell receptor beta chains below come from one sample, sequenced in a study of T cell responses to AZD1222 COVID-19 vaccine. Sequencing was performed with immunoSEQ multiplex PCR; in TCRdb, only in-frame clones are kept and a portion is missing. The sample holds some 150,000 clones, roughly nine tenths seen once. The material was peripheral blood, obtained on day 0 of AZD1222 vaccination. The source is an adult in good health.

V gene TRBV30 combines with J gene TRBJ2-7; 9 nucleotides match TRBD2. J lost 3 bases, V lost 4 bases, and 1 base had no gene match. Germline V gene data show CDR1 as GTSNPN and CDR2 as SVGIG (reference sequence). The CDR3 is 12 amino acids. CDR3 bases: TGTGCCTGGACTAGCGGGATCTACGAGCAGTACTTC. Its translation: CAWTSGIYEQYF.

This clone appeared a single time. The V gene is TRBV4-1, the J gene TRBJ1-1; 7 bases agree with TRBD1. The germline V gene encodes CDR1 MGHRA and CDR2 YSYEKL. CDR3 length: 15 amino acids. V was pared by 3 bases and J by 2 bases, with 6 bases of the junction left unmatched. The CDR3: CASSHTGTANTEAFF. In DNA form, the CDR3 reads TGCGCCAGCAGCCACACCGGGACAGCAAACACTGAAGCTTTCTTT.